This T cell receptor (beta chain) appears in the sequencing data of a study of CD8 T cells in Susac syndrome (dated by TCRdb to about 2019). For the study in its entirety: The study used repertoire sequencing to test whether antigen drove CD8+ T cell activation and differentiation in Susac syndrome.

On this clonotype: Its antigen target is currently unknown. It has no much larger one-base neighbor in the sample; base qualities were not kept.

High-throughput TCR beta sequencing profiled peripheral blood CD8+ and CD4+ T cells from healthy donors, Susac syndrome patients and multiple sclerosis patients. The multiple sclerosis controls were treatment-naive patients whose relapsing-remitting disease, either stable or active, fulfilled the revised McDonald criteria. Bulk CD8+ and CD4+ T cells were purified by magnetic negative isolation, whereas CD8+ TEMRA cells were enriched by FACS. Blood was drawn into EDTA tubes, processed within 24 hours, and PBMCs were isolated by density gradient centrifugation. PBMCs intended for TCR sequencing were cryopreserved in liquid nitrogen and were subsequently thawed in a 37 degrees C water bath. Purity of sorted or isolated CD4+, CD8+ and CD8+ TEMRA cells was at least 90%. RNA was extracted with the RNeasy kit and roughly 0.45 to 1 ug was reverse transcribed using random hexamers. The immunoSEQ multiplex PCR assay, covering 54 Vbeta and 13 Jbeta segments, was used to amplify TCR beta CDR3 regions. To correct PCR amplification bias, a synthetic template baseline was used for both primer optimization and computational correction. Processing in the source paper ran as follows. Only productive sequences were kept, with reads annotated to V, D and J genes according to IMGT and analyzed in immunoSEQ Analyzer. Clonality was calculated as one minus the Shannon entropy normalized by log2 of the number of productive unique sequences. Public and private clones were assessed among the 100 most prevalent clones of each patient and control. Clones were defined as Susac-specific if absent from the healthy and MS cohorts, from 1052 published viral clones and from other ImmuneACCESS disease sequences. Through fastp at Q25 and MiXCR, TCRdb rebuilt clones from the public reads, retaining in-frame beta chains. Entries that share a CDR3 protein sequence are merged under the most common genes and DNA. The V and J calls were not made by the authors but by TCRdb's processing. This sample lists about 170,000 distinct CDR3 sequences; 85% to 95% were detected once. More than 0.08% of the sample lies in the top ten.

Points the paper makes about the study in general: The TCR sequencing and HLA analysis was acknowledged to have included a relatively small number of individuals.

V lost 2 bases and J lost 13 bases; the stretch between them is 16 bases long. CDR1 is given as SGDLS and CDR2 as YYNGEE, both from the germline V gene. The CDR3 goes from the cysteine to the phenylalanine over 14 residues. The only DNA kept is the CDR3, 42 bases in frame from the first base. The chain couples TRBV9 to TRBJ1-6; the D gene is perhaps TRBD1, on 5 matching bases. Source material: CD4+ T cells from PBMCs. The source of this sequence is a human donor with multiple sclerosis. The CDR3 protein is CASSVSPSQDPLHF. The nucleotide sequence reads TGTGCCAGCAGCGTTAGTCCCTCACAGGACCCCCTCCACTTT. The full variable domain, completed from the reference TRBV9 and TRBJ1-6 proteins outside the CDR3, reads DSGVTQTPKHLITATGQRVTLRCSPRSGDLSVYWYQQSLDQGLQFLIQYYNGEERAKGNILERFSAQQFPDLHSELNLSSLELGDSALYFCASSVSPSQDPLHFGNGTRLTVT.